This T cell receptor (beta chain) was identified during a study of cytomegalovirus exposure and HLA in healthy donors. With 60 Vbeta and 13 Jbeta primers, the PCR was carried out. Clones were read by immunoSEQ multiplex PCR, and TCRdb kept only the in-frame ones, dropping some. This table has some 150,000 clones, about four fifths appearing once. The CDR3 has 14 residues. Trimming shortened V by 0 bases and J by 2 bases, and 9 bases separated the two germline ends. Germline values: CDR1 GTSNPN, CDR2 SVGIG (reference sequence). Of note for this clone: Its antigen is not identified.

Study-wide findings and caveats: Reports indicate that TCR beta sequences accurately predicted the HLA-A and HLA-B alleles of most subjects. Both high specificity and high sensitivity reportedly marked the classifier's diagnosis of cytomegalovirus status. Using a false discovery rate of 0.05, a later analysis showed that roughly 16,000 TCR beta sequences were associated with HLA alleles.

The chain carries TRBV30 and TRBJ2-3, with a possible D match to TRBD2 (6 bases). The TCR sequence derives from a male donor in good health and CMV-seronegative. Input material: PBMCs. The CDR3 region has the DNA TGTGCCTGGAGTGTGGGGGGTATCACAGATACGCAGTATTTT. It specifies CAWSVGGITDTQYF.